This TCR beta chain was retrieved from a study of T cells after yellow fever vaccination. Study-level results: The secondary response showed a weaker magnitude and a faster peak, day 5 versus 15.

TCRdb processed the 5' RACE reads anew with MiXCR; each CDR3 protein has one entry. The table shows some 500,000 distinct CDR3 sequences, with roughly 13% occurring only once. Regarding this clonotype: The antigen is not known.

The V end was cut by 1 base, the J end by 4 bases, with 10 bases between. CDR3 length: 15 amino acids. CDR1 and CDR2 from the germline V gene are LGHNA and YSLEER. This clonotype originated in a man under 40 who received the YFV17D yellow fever vaccine. Here the sequenced sample was PBMCs, taken on the day of the yellow fever booster vaccination. The chain combines TRBV4-3 with TRBJ2-2; D tentatively reads TRBD1 or TRBD2 (5 bases each). As DNA, the CDR3 is TGCGCCAGCAGCCAAGGAGGGGCCCGCACCGGGGAGCTGTTTTTT. It translates to CASSQGGARTGELFF.